This TCR beta chain was identified during a study of T-cell memory formation after mild COVID-19. Study-level information: Largely, TCR clusters stayed within a single donor.

Many counts were recorded for this clonotype. Its antigen is not known. Constant-segment primers were used for 5'RACE, and the resulting TCR alpha and TCR beta cDNA libraries carried sample barcodes and UMIs. From the 5' RACE reads, TCRdb called clonotypes with MiXCR, one entry per CDR3 protein. This sample has about 27,000 distinct CDR3 sequences, with about 7.4% found just once. Findings of the study overall: Among clones peaking at day 37 in the second wave, SARS-CoV-2 specificity remained unconfirmed. A second wave expanding day 15 to 37 was CD4+-biased; contracting clones were balanced.

V dropped 2 bases and J dropped 0 bases, with 20 bases sitting between them. CDR3 length: 20 residues. The sequenced sample was PBMCs or a T cell subset sorted from them (not recorded which). V and J are TRBV23-1 and TRBJ2-6; no firm D call. TRBV23-1 is reported as an ORF; its role is uncertain. This clonotype was obtained from an adult woman who had mild COVID-19 (a few samples of this study predate the infection). Cell type and time point are not known. The CDR3 loop reads CASSQLKGHRRCSGANVLTF. The CDR3 nucleotides are TGCGCCAGCAGTCAACTCAAAGGGCACCGGCGATGCTCTGGGGCCAACGTCCTGACTTTC.